A single sample gave rise to the 19 T cell receptor beta chains below, sequenced in a study of T cells after yellow fever vaccination. In TCRdb, the 5' RACE reads were re-called with MiXCR into one record per CDR3 protein. The table records 250,000 to 300,000 distinct CDR3 sequences, approximately 10% of them present only once. The starting material was CD4+ T cells sorted from PBMCs, obtained 5 days after the yellow fever booster vaccination. These receptors came from a man aged 18 to 29 who received the YFV17D yellow fever vaccine.

This CDR3 is CASSQIAGSETQYF. DNA for the CDR3: TGTGCCAGCAGCCAAATTGCCGGGTCAGAGACCCAGTACTTC. The V gene is TRBV3-1, the J gene TRBJ2-5; D is undetermined. Trimming left V 2 bases short and J 4 bases short, with 11 bases between. The CDR3 consists of 14 residues. CDR1 is LGHDT, CDR2 YNNKEL, per germline (reference sequence).

The gene calls are TRBV6-5 and TRBJ2-1, with D uncertain. Between the trimmed V and J ends, which lost 3 bases and 4 bases, there was a span of 7 bases. The CDR3 runs to 13 residues. Germline CDR1 is MNHEY and CDR2 is SVGAGI. In nucleotides, the CDR3 is TGTGCCAGCAGTTATGACGGGTACAATGAGCAGTTCTTC. Residues: CASSYDGYNEQFF.

This clonotype was counted between two and nine times. This chain joins TRBV7-2 and TRBJ2-7; 8 positions agree with TRBD2. Germline V gives CDR1 SGHTA, CDR2 FQGNSA. V lost 6 bases to trimming and J lost 3 bases; unmatched junction nucleotides: 7. CDR3 size: 14 residues. The CDR3, as DNA: TGTGCCAGCAGTCGGGGAAGCGGGAGCTACGAGCAGTACGTC. It is translated as CASSRGSGSYEQYV.

This clonotype has more than one count but fewer than ten. This rearrangement joins TRBV12-3 or TRBV12-4 to TRBJ1-2; D is uncertain. The CDR3 loop spans 12 amino acids. The V gene lost 3 bases and the J gene lost 6 bases, with 8 bases spanning the gap. CDR3 nucleotides: TGTGCCAGCAGTTTGTGGAGCAATGGCTACACCTTC. It codes for CASSLWSNGYTF.

The chain recombines TRBV5-1 with TRBJ2-1, with D unresolved. Trimming cost V 5 bases and J 7 bases, with 10 bases left between them. Germline CDR1 and CDR2: SGHRS and YFSETQ. CDR3 length: 12 amino acids. CDR3 residues: CASRIWENEQFF. CDR3 nucleotide sequence: TGCGCCAGCAGGATCTGGGAAAATGAGCAGTTCTTC.

This clonotype was seen a handful of times. The chain has TRBV20-1 and TRBJ2-7; no firm D call. Germline loops: CDR1 DFQATT, CDR2 SNEGSKA (reference sequence). V was clipped by 4 bases and J by 3 bases, with 10 bases between them. This CDR3 is built from 12 residues. Here the CDR3 reads CSATQSFYEQYV. CDR3 DNA sequence: TGCAGTGCTACCCAGTCTTTCTACGAGCAGTACGTC.

The rearrangement uses TRBV18 and TRBJ1-2; TRBD1 might be the D (6 bases). Germline values: CDR1 KGHSH, CDR2 LQKENI. This CDR3 contains 14 residues. V dropped 3 bases and J dropped 8 bases, with 16 bases sitting between them. The CDR3 loop is CASSPGRTAGGYTF. CDR3 sequence (DNA): TGTGCCAGCTCACCGGGCCGGACAGCTGGAGGCTACACCTTC.

This clonotype showed up just a few times. This chain joins TRBV7-3 and TRBJ2-3, with D tentatively TRBD1 or TRBD2 (5 bases each). Germline assignment: CDR1 SGHTA and CDR2 FQGTGA. The CDR3 loop spans 15 amino acids. With 4 bases removed from V and 1 base from J, the gap between germline ends came to 12 bases. The chain's CDR3 is CASSSKGTGTDTQYF. The CDR3, as DNA: TGTGCCAGCAGCTCCAAAGGGACCGGCACAGATACGCAGTATTTT.

This clonotype was detected many times. The chain recombines TRBV27 with TRBJ1-2; 9 bases map to TRBD1. CDR3 size: 16 residues. CDR1 is MNHEY and CDR2 is SMNVEV in the germline V gene (reference sequence). Losses at the gene ends were 7 bases for V and 1 base for J; bases not matched to a gene: 10. CDR3 sequence: CASTRRGTGFNYGYTF. Here the CDR3 DNA reads TGTGCCAGCACCCGACGCGGGACAGGGTTTAACTATGGCTACACCTTC.

This clonotype came up a few times. CDR3 residues: CSARAYSGNTIYF. DNA of the CDR3: TGCAGTGCTAGAGCATACTCTGGAAACACCATATATTTT. The chain couples TRBV20-1 to TRBJ1-3; D unresolved. The CDR3 loop spans 13 amino acids. Trimming removed 1 base from V and 0 bases from J, with 4 bases in between. Germline V gene sequence: CDR1 DFQATT, CDR2 SNEGSKA (reference sequence).

This clonotype was counted only a few times. This rearrangement joins TRBV5-6 to TRBJ2-1, with D possibly being TRBD2 (6 bases). Germline-derived CDR1 and CDR2 are SGHDT and YYEEEE. V gave up 2 bases and J gave up 14 bases, with 11 bases separating them. The length of the CDR3 is 11 residues. CDR3 in amino acids: CASSFRDSKFF. The CDR3 bases are TGTGCCAGCAGCTTTCGGGACTCCAAGTTCTTC.

The CDR3 sequence: CASSDMSSYNEQFF. The CDR3 DNA reads as TGCGCCAGCAGTGATATGAGCTCCTACAATGAGCAGTTCTTC. The chain combines TRBV5-1 with TRBJ2-1; D gene unclear. Germline CDR1 reads SGHRS; CDR2 reads YFSETQ. Trimming stripped 5 bases from V and 0 bases from J, with 9 bases between. The CDR3 is made up of 14 amino acids.

This clonotype was observed many times. This CDR3 reads CASSLGDRLSTDTQYF. CDR3 sequence (DNA): TGTGCCAGCAGCTTAGGAGACAGGCTTAGCACAGATACGCAGTATTTT. This sequence joins TRBV7-2 and TRBJ2-3, with D possibly being TRBD1 (6 bases). Germline CDR1 reads SGHTA; CDR2 reads FQGNSA. This CDR3 comprises 16 residues. Trimming cost V 1 base and J 0 bases, with 11 bases left between them.

The genes are TRBV3-1 and TRBJ2-1; 7 nucleotides line up with TRBD2. J gave up 3 bases and V 4 bases, and 6 bases lay outside the gene matches. CDR3 length equals 15 residues. Germline V gene sequence: CDR1 LGHDT, CDR2 YNNKEL (reference sequence). The CDR3 loop reads CASSPRGDLYNEQFF. CDR3 DNA sequence: TGTGCCAGCAGCCCACGGGGGGACCTCTACAATGAGCAGTTCTTC.

This chain joins TRBV11-2 and TRBJ2-3, with 11 bases that match TRBD2. CDR1 is SGHAT, CDR2 FQNNGV, per germline. Unmatched junction bases numbered 4, after V lost 6 bases and J lost 5 bases. The CDR3 length is 14 residues. The CDR3 loop is CASRSSGGIDTQYF. Written as DNA, the CDR3 is TGTGCCAGCAGATCTAGCGGGGGGATAGATACGCAGTATTTT.

This clonotype has ten or more counts. The V and J genes are TRBV20-1 and TRBJ2-5; 7 bases are a match to TRBD1. CDR1 and CDR2 from the germline V gene are DFQATT and SNEGSKA (reference sequence). The CDR3 runs 12 residues. V was clipped by 4 bases and J by 6 bases; unmatched bases: 5. The CDR3 loop is CSAKRTGKTQYF. DNA for the CDR3: TGCAGTGCTAAAAGGACAGGAAAGACCCAGTACTTC.

The CDR3 DNA reads as TGTGCCAGCTCACCCTTAACCGACAGGGCCCTAGCCAAAAACATTCAGTACTTC. This sequence encodes CASSPLTDRALAKNIQYF. The J gene is TRBJ2-4, the V gene TRBV18; 7 nucleotides line up with TRBD1. CDR1 is KGHSH and CDR2 is LQKENI in the germline V gene. V shed 3 bases and J 0 bases; nucleotides not matched to a gene: 11. This CDR3 comprises 18 residues.

The V and J genes are TRBV7-2 and TRBJ2-7; 11 positions match TRBD2. Per germline, CDR1 SGHTA and CDR2 FQGNSA. The J segment lost 2 bases and the V segment lost 5 bases, leaving 5 bases of the junction unmatched. This CDR3 spans 15 amino acids. CDR3 protein: CASSPTSGGPYEQYF. In nucleotides, the CDR3 is TGTGCCAGCAGCCCTACTAGCGGGGGACCCTACGAGCAGTACTTC.

J is TRBJ1-4 and V is TRBV5-4, with a tentative D call TRBD1 (5 bases). The CDR3 extends over 15 amino acids. From germline, CDR1 is SGHNT and CDR2 YYREEE (reference sequence). Trimming pared 0 bases from V and 8 bases from J, leaving 14 bases between. The CDR3 loop is CASSLGPGGREKLFF. The CDR3 region has the DNA TGTGCCAGCAGCTTGGGCCCCGGGGGACGCGAAAAACTGTTTTTT.